These T cell receptor beta chains were read from a single sample in a study of T cell repertoires in cytomegalovirus infection. TCRdb ran MiXCR on the reads and lists one entry per CDR3 protein. Altogether more than 500,000 distinct CDR3 sequences are present, approximately 16% being singletons, with the ten largest covering about 24%. Sequences were obtained from CD8+ T cells from PBMCs. These receptor sequences come from a human donor in good health (CMV status not recorded). Some clones in this sample may be carry-over from other donors' samples. Both conserved end residues are part of each CDR3. The D gene is left open where the match is weak. Size is omitted from some rows. Given values are once, few, many or a class for expanded clones.

D gene: NA; V gene: TRBV27; J gene: TRBJ2-2; clone size: many; CDR3 protein: CASSPSPGELFF; CDR3 DNA: TGTGCCAGCAGCCCTTCTCCCGGGGAGCTGTTTTTT
D gene: TRBD1; V gene: TRBV4-1; J gene: TRBJ1-1; clone size: once; CDR3 protein: CASSPLSTGQSNTEAFF; CDR3 DNA: TGCGCCAGCAGCCCCCTTAGTACGGGACAGTCGAACACTGAAGCTTTCTTT
D gene: TRBD2; V gene: TRBV5-6; J gene: TRBJ2-1; clone size: few; CDR3 protein: CASSLNTGTSGRFYNEQFF; CDR3 DNA: TGTGCCAGCAGCTTGAACACCGGGACTAGCGGGAGATTTTACAATGAGCAGTTCTTC
D gene: TRBD2; V gene: TRBV28; J gene: TRBJ2-3; clone size: few; CDR3 protein: CASSFGPPETSGRSDTQYF; CDR3 DNA: TGTGCCAGCAGTTTCGGCCCCCCAGAGACTAGCGGGAGGTCAGATACGCAGTATTTT
D gene: NA; V gene: TRBV5-1; J gene: TRBJ1-1; clone size: NA; CDR3 protein: CASRSGGNTEDFF; CDR3 DNA: TGCGCCAGCAGATCGGGGGGCAACACTGAAGATTTCTTT
D gene: NA; V gene: TRBV7-9; J gene: TRBJ2-7; clone size: NA; CDR3 protein: CASAMGQRLGEQYF; CDR3 DNA: TGTGCCAGCGCTATGGGGCAGCGCCTTGGCGAGCAGTACTTC
D gene: NA; V gene: TRBV20-1; J gene: TRBJ2-2; clone size: few; CDR3 protein: CSAEGGFDTGELFF; CDR3 DNA: TGCAGTGCTGAGGGGGGCTTTGACACCGGGGAGCTGTTTTTT
D gene: NA; V gene: TRBV29-1; J gene: TRBJ2-2; clone size: many; CDR3 protein: CSVRGDTGELFF; CDR3 DNA: TGCAGCGTTAGAGGAGACACCGGGGAGCTGTTTTTT
D gene: NA; V gene: TRBV20-1; J gene: TRBJ1-1; clone size: few; CDR3 protein: CSASTGNTEAFF; CDR3 DNA: TGCAGTGCTAGTACTGGGAACACTGAAGCTTTCTTT
D gene: NA; V gene: TRBV20-1; J gene: TRBJ2-3; clone size: few; CDR3 protein: CSASPSDLPGVSTDTQYF; CDR3 DNA: TGCAGTGCTAGTCCTTCAGATTTGCCGGGTGTTAGCACAGATACGCAGTATTTT
D gene: NA; V gene: TRBV7-8; J gene: TRBJ1-4; clone size: NA; CDR3 protein: CASSPRVGFTNEKLFF; CDR3 DNA: TGTGCCAGCAGCCCCCGGGTGGGGTTCACTAATGAAAAACTGTTTTTT
D gene: NA; V gene: TRBV7-3; J gene: TRBJ1-3; clone size: few; CDR3 protein: CASSFNGGSGNTIYF; CDR3 DNA: TGTGCCAGCAGCTTTAATGGGGGGTCTGGAAACACCATATATTTT
D gene: NA; V gene: TRBV7-8; J gene: TRBJ2-7; clone size: many; CDR3 protein: CASSLGRDRLYEQYF; CDR3 DNA: TGTGCCAGCAGCTTAGGTCGCGACAGGCTTTATGAGCAGTACTTC
D gene: NA; V gene: TRBV19; J gene: TRBJ1-5; clone size: NA; CDR3 protein: CASTTQGWPQHF; CDR3 DNA: TGTGCCAGTACCACACAGGGCTGGCCCCAGCATTTT
D gene: NA; V gene: TRBV6-6; J gene: TRBJ1-5; clone size: many; CDR3 protein: CASSYGGQHQPQHF; CDR3 DNA: TGTGCCAGCAGTTACGGGGGGCAGCATCAGCCCCAGCATTTT
D gene: TRBD1; V gene: TRBV20-1; J gene: TRBJ2-3; clone size: many; CDR3 protein: CSARVGTGDAQDTQYF; CDR3 DNA: TGCAGTGCTAGAGTGGGGACAGGGGACGCCCAAGATACGCAGTATTTT
D gene: TRBD1; V gene: TRBV12-3/TRBV12-4; J gene: TRBJ2-7; clone size: NA; CDR3 protein: CASSLAGDRGYEQYF; CDR3 DNA: TGTGCCAGCAGTTTAGCTGGGGACAGGGGGTACGAGCAGTACTTC
D gene: NA; V gene: TRBV9; J gene: TRBJ2-1; clone size: NA; CDR3 protein: CASSPRDTSYNEQFF; CDR3 DNA: TGTGCCAGCAGCCCCCGGGACACCTCCTACAATGAGCAGTTCTTC
D gene: NA; V gene: TRBV10-3; J gene: TRBJ1-3; clone size: many; CDR3 protein: CAISTHDRGNTIYF; CDR3 DNA: TGTGCCATCAGCACTCACGACAGGGGAAACACCATATATTTT
D gene: NA; V gene: TRBV9; J gene: TRBJ1-3; clone size: few; CDR3 protein: CASSVGVGAGNTIYF; CDR3 DNA: TGTGCCAGCAGCGTAGGTGTGGGGGCTGGAAACACCATATATTTT
D gene: TRBD2; V gene: TRBV19; J gene: TRBJ2-7; clone size: few; CDR3 protein: CATASGRTYEQYF; CDR3 DNA: TGTGCCACCGCTAGCGGGAGAACCTACGAGCAGTACTTC
D gene: NA; V gene: TRBV12-3/TRBV12-4; J gene: TRBJ1-5; clone size: many; CDR3 protein: CASSLGGQGHQPQHF; CDR3 DNA: TGTGCCAGCAGTTTAGGGGGGCAGGGCCATCAGCCCCAGCATTTT
D gene: NA; V gene: TRBV19; J gene: TRBJ1-1; clone size: NA; CDR3 protein: CASSSLLGRNTEAFF; CDR3 DNA: TGTGCCAGTAGTTCCCTGTTAGGGCGGAACACTGAAGCTTTCTTT
D gene: TRBD2; V gene: TRBV7-3; J gene: TRBJ2-3; clone size: many; CDR3 protein: CASSGSGGPPDTQYF; CDR3 DNA: TGTGCCAGCAGCGGTAGCGGGGGACCTCCAGATACGCAGTATTTT
D gene: NA; V gene: TRBV27; J gene: TRBJ1-1; clone size: many; CDR3 protein: CASSSQGMNTEAFF; CDR3 DNA: TGTGCCAGCAGTTCACAGGGCATGAACACTGAAGCTTTCTTT
D gene: TRBD2; V gene: TRBV11-2; J gene: TRBJ2-2; clone size: many; CDR3 protein: CASSPSLAGDGTGELFF; CDR3 DNA: TGTGCCAGCAGCCCCTCCCTAGCGGGAGATGGTACCGGGGAGCTGTTTTTT
D gene: NA; V gene: TRBV15; J gene: TRBJ2-7; clone size: few; CDR3 protein: CATSRGTVELYEQYF; CDR3 DNA: TGTGCCACCAGCAGAGGGACAGTCGAACTCTACGAGCAGTACTTC
D gene: TRBD2; V gene: TRBV6-5; J gene: TRBJ2-1; clone size: few; CDR3 protein: CASSPASGRLHEQFF; CDR3 DNA: TGTGCCAGCAGCCCAGCTAGCGGGAGATTACATGAGCAGTTCTTC
D gene: NA; V gene: TRBV19; J gene: TRBJ1-1; clone size: few; CDR3 protein: CASGPSPSTEAFF; CDR3 DNA: TGTGCCAGTGGTCCCTCCCCGAGCACTGAAGCTTTCTTT
D gene: NA; V gene: TRBV18; J gene: TRBJ2-5; clone size: NA; CDR3 protein: CASSPRGYTSREETQYF; CDR3 DNA: TGTGCCAGCTCACCACGGGGGTACACTTCTCGGGAAGAGACCCAGTACTTC
D gene: NA; V gene: TRBV20-1; J gene: TRBJ2-3; clone size: few; CDR3 protein: CSALLLKDIDTQYF; CDR3 DNA: TGCAGTGCCCTCCTTCTTAAAGATATAGATACGCAGTATTTT
D gene: NA; V gene: TRBV19; J gene: TRBJ2-1; clone size: many; CDR3 protein: CASSTPPGWEYNEQFF; CDR3 DNA: TGTGCCAGTAGTACCCCGCCGGGTTGGGAATACAATGAGCAGTTCTTC
D gene: NA; V gene: TRBV11-1; J gene: TRBJ2-1; clone size: many; CDR3 protein: CASSPSTTYNEQFF; CDR3 DNA: TGTGCCAGCAGCCCATCGACTACCTACAATGAGCAGTTCTTC
D gene: NA; V gene: TRBV12-3/TRBV12-4; J gene: TRBJ1-1; clone size: many; CDR3 protein: CASRFGPNTEAFF; CDR3 DNA: TGTGCCAGCAGATTCGGACCGAACACTGAAGCTTTCTTT
D gene: TRBD2; V gene: TRBV2; J gene: TRBJ2-7; clone size: NA; CDR3 protein: CASPDPLAGMDEQYF; CDR3 DNA: TGTGCCAGCCCCGACCCACTAGCGGGAATGGACGAGCAGTACTTC
D gene: NA; V gene: TRBV20-1; J gene: TRBJ2-1; clone size: few; CDR3 protein: CSGKGLSSYNEQFF; CDR3 DNA: TGCAGTGGGAAGGGCCTATCTTCCTACAATGAGCAGTTCTTC
D gene: NA; V gene: TRBV2; J gene: TRBJ2-7; clone size: NA; CDR3 protein: CASSEGEMTPGGYEQYF; CDR3 DNA: TGTGCCAGCAGTGAAGGCGAAATGACCCCAGGTGGATACGAGCAGTACTTC
D gene: NA; V gene: TRBV4-1; J gene: TRBJ2-3; clone size: many; CDR3 protein: CASSQERGEDTQYF; CDR3 DNA: TGCGCCAGCAGCCAAGAGCGTGGGGAAGATACGCAGTATTTT
D gene: NA; V gene: TRBV30; J gene: TRBJ1-1; clone size: few; CDR3 protein: CAWSVARNTEAFF; CDR3 DNA: TGTGCCTGGTCCGTCGCGCGGAACACTGAAGCTTTCTTT
D gene: NA; V gene: TRBV14; J gene: TRBJ2-3; clone size: NA; CDR3 protein: CASSQASRFTDTQYF; CDR3 DNA: TGTGCCAGCAGCCAAGCATCCAGGTTCACAGATACGCAGTATTTT
D gene: NA; V gene: TRBV19; J gene: TRBJ2-7; clone size: NA; CDR3 protein: CASIGGASYEQYF; CDR3 DNA: TGTGCCAGTATCGGGGGAGCGTCCTACGAGCAGTACTTC
D gene: NA; V gene: TRBV28; J gene: TRBJ2-7; clone size: many; CDR3 protein: CASRLQGSSYEQYF; CDR3 DNA: TGTGCCAGCAGGCTTCAGGGGTCCTCCTACGAGCAGTACTTC
D gene: NA; V gene: TRBV11-2; J gene: TRBJ2-1; clone size: few; CDR3 protein: CASSRIGDSDEQFF; CDR3 DNA: TGTGCCAGCAGCCGGATTGGGGATTCAGATGAGCAGTTCTTC
D gene: NA; V gene: TRBV7-9; J gene: TRBJ2-4; clone size: many; CDR3 protein: CASSPLTETQNIQYF; CDR3 DNA: TGTGCCAGCAGCCCGCTGACAGAGACCCAAAACATTCAGTACTTC
D gene: NA; V gene: TRBV28; J gene: TRBJ1-4; clone size: few; CDR3 protein: CASSLQDHATNEKLFF; CDR3 DNA: TGTGCCAGCAGTTTACAGGACCATGCAACTAATGAAAAACTGTTTTTT
D gene: NA; V gene: TRBV6-2/TRBV6-3; J gene: TRBJ1-6; clone size: NA; CDR3 protein: CASSYSGQRSSYNSPLHF; CDR3 DNA: TGTGCCAGCAGTTACTCGGGGCAGCGCAGCTCCTATAATTCACCCCTCCACTTT
D gene: NA; V gene: TRBV2; J gene: TRBJ2-3; clone size: few; CDR3 protein: CASSELQGPDTQYF; CDR3 DNA: TGTGCCAGCAGCGAGTTACAGGGTCCAGATACGCAGTATTTT
D gene: NA; V gene: TRBV6-5; J gene: TRBJ2-2; clone size: NA; CDR3 protein: CASLQQVTGELFF; CDR3 DNA: TGTGCCAGCCTACAGCAAGTTACCGGGGAGCTGTTTTTT
D gene: TRBD1; V gene: TRBV7-8; J gene: TRBJ2-1; clone size: many; CDR3 protein: CASSLGTGVNEQFF; CDR3 DNA: TGTGCCAGCAGCTTAGGTACAGGGGTGAATGAGCAGTTCTTC
D gene: NA; V gene: TRBV7-9; J gene: TRBJ2-3; clone size: many; CDR3 protein: CASAPVGDTQYF; CDR3 DNA: TGTGCCAGCGCGCCGGTGGGAGATACGCAGTATTTT
D gene: NA; V gene: TRBV7-8; J gene: TRBJ2-1; clone size: many; CDR3 protein: CASSLAPSDGLGDNEQFF; CDR3 DNA: TGTGCCAGCAGCTTAGCCCCTTCGGACGGTCTCGGGGACAATGAGCAGTTCTTC